This passage covers 20 T cell receptor beta chains from one sample sequenced in a study of T-cell memory formation after mild COVID-19. TCRdb passed the 5' RACE reads through MiXCR, listing each CDR3 protein once. The repertoire holds roughly 400,000 distinct CDR3 sequences, with about 15% as singletons. Sequenced material: PBMCs or a T cell subset sorted from them (not recorded which). The receptor source for this set is a man between 18 and 29 years old who had mild COVID-19 (a few samples of this study predate the infection). Cell type and time point are not known.

This clonotype was found a few times. This chain uses TRBV28 with TRBJ2-2, with 7 bases that match TRBD1. CDR3 size: 16 residues. The germline gives CDR1 MDHEN, CDR2 SYDVKM. Losses at the gene ends were 3 bases for V and 4 bases for J; bases not matched to a gene: 8. Here the CDR3 reads CASSFFEGASTGELFF. DNA of the CDR3: TGTGCCAGCAGTTTTTTTGAGGGGGCTAGCACCGGGGAGCTGTTTTTT.

This chain uses TRBV2 with TRBJ2-5, with 11 nucleotides matching TRBD1. Trimming took 6 bases from V and 7 from J; bases not matched to a gene: 10. The CDR3 has 15 residues. Looked up from germline, CDR1 is SNHLY and CDR2 is FYNNEI. The CDR3 nucleotides read TGTGCCAGCAGCCCTGGACAGGGGGCGGGCGGGACCCAGTACTTC. It codes for CASSPGQGAGGTQYF.

The V call is TRBV5-5, the J call TRBJ2-7; 9 bases line up with TRBD2. J was trimmed by 2 bases and V by 3 bases; bases with no gene match: 6. CDR3 length: 15 residues. Per germline, CDR1 SGHKS and CDR2 YYEKEE (reference sequence). For the CDR3, the DNA is TGTGCCAGCAGCTCCGGGGCGGGGGGGCCCTACGAGCAGTACGTC. It encodes CASSSGAGGPYEQYV.

Ten or more counts support this clonotype. The chain couples TRBV5-1 to TRBJ2-2, with D maybe TRBD2 (5 bases). V was pared by 4 bases and J by 0 bases, with 7 bases between. The CDR3 has 14 amino acids. Germline CDR1 and CDR2: SGHRS and YFSETQ. Written as DNA, the CDR3 is TGCGCCAGCAGCCTACTAGCGAACACCGGGGAGCTGTTTTTT. Residues: CASSLLANTGELFF.

A few counts support this clonotype. The rearrangement uses TRBV28 and TRBJ2-5; no reliable D call. The CDR3 extends over 14 amino acids. The germline CDR1 and CDR2 sequences are MDHEN and SYDVKM. The V end was cut by 6 bases, the J end by 5 bases, with 16 bases between. The DNA of the CDR3 is TGTGCCAGCAGGCTGGTGGGGAAATTTGAGACCCAGTACTTC. This translates into CASRLVGKFETQYF. Supplemented by reference TRBV28 and TRBJ2-5, the full variable domain reads DVKVTQSSRYLVKRTGEKVFLECVQDMDHENMFWYRQDPGLGLRLIYFSYDVKMKEKGDIPEGYSVSREKKERFSLILESASTNQTSMYLCASRLVGKFETQYFGPGTRLLVL.

V usage is TRBV7-9 and J usage is TRBJ1-2; tentatively, D is TRBD1 (6 bases). CDR3 length: 13 amino acids. The V end was cut by 1 base, the J end by 8 bases, with 11 bases between. CDR1 is SEHNR, CDR2 FQNEAQ, per germline (reference sequence). CDR3 DNA sequence: TGTGCCAGCAGCTTAGACAGGGCGTCCGGCTACACCTTC. This encodes CASSLDRASGYTF.

This clonotype has just a few counts. The chain links TRBV20-1 to TRBJ1-1; D call uncertain. From germline, CDR1 is DFQATT and CDR2 SNEGSKA (reference sequence). The CDR3 consists of 11 residues. Between the trimmed V and J ends, which lost 7 bases and 1 base, there was a span of 7 bases. The chain's CDR3 is CSVLGNTEAFF. CDR3 nucleotide sequence: TGCAGTGTCCTGGGGAACACTGAAGCTTTCTTT.

This clonotype was detected a few times. The chain uses TRBV5-1 and TRBJ2-3; 7 nucleotides line up with TRBD1. V shed 7 bases and J 6 bases; nucleotides not matched to a gene: 23. CDR1 and CDR2 (germline): SGHRS, YFSETQ. This CDR3 has 18 amino acids. CDR3 residues: CASGYGGGHRQGGDTQYF. The CDR3 DNA is TGCGCCAGCGGCTATGGAGGTGGCCACCGACAGGGCGGGGATACGCAGTATTTT. Based on the CDR3 plus reference TRBV5-1 and TRBJ2-3, the full variable domain is KAGVTQTPRYLIKTRGQQVTLSCSPISGHRSVSWYQQTPGQGLQFLFEYFSETQRNKGNFPGRFSGRQFSNSRSEMNVSTLELGDSALYLCASGYGGGHRQGGDTQYFGPGTRLTVL.

This chain links TRBV4-1 with TRBJ2-5; possibly TRBD1 for D (5 bases). Germline V lookup: CDR1 MGHRA, CDR2 YSYEKL. Trimming cost V 0 bases and J 4 bases, with 12 bases left between them. The CDR3 sequence is 15 residues long. In nucleotides, the CDR3 is TGCGCCAGCAGCCAAGATAGGGGTGTTGGAGAGACCCAGTACTTC. Its translation: CASSQDRGVGETQYF.

The chain has TRBV10-3 and TRBJ2-1; 7 nucleotides agree with TRBD1. CDR3 length equals 15 residues. CDR1 and CDR2 (germline): ENHRY, SYGVKD. J lost 4 bases, V lost 3 bases, and 6 bases had no gene match. Here the CDR3 DNA reads TGTGCCATCAGTGATTCGACAGGGTCGTACAATGAGCAGTTCTTC. It is translated as CAISDSTGSYNEQFF.

Only a few counts were recorded for this clonotype. The chain links TRBV12-3 or TRBV12-4 to TRBJ1-2; D gene uncertain. The CDR3 runs 14 residues. V gave up 8 bases and J gave up 6 bases, with 19 bases separating them. This chain's CDR3 is CASGRFSARDGYTF. The CDR3 DNA is TGTGCCAGCGGGCGATTCTCGGCCCGCGATGGCTACACCTTC.

This clonotype was counted between two and nine times. The V and J genes are TRBV20-1 and TRBJ2-7, with D uncertain. Germline-derived CDR1 and CDR2 are DFQATT and SNEGSKA (reference sequence). This CDR3 contains 11 residues. V was shortened by 8 bases and J by 2 bases, with 10 bases between the two germline ends. The CDR3 region has the DNA TGCAGTTACTCTAAGGCCTACGAGCAGTACTTC. Its protein product is CSYSKAYEQYF.

The gene calls are TRBV7-9 and TRBJ2-3; weak D call: TRBD2 (5 bases). The CDR3 is 20 residues long. Germline assignment: CDR1 SEHNR and CDR2 FQNEAQ (reference sequence). Between the trimmed V and J ends, which lost 4 bases and 1 base, there was a span of 27 bases. The CDR3: CASSSRRTLAVEDGTDTQYF. The CDR3 coding sequence is TGTGCCAGCAGCTCCCGAAGGACTCTTGCGGTCGAGGATGGCACAGATACGCAGTATTTT.

The sample holds many counts of this clonotype. One end of the junction is discordant with germline, which a read error may explain. The J gene is TRBJ2-1, the V gene TRBV20-1, with 11 bases aligning to TRBD2. The germline gives CDR1 DFQATT, CDR2 SNEGSKA (reference sequence). The CDR3 length is 15 residues. Written as DNA, the CDR3 is TGCAGTGCTCCGATAGCGGGGGGGCTAACCCCCGAGCGGTTCTTC. Encoded protein: CSAPIAGGLTPERFF.

This clonotype was counted only a few times. V and J are TRBV7-3 and TRBJ1-5; D is undetermined. Trimming took off 1 base at V and 3 bases at J, with 4 bases between the two ends. Germline loops: CDR1 SGHTA, CDR2 FQGTGA. The CDR3 runs 13 residues. This CDR3 reads CASSLKANQPQHF. The CDR3 bases are TGTGCCAGCAGCTTAAAAGCCAATCAGCCCCAGCATTTT.

The V gene is TRBV27, the J gene TRBJ2-7, with 9 positions matching TRBD1. V lost 0 bases and J lost 0; bases outside the gene matches: 3. Germline-derived CDR1 and CDR2 are MNHEY and SMNVEV (reference sequence). The CDR3 is made up of 16 amino acids. The CDR3 protein is CASSLSGQGISYEQYF. The CDR3 nucleotides read TGTGCCAGCAGTTTATCAGGACAGGGGATCTCCTACGAGCAGTACTTC.

V usage is TRBV5-1 and J usage is TRBJ2-3; 12 positions match TRBD2. This CDR3 contains 17 residues. V gave up 0 bases and J gave up 6 bases; unmatched junction bases: 8. Germline CDR1 is SGHRS and CDR2 is YFSETQ. The CDR3, as DNA: TGCGCCAGCAGCTTGGGGCTAGCGGGGGGGCCTGGGGATACGCAGTATTTT. Residues: CASSLGLAGGPGDTQYF.

This clonotype was seen a handful of times. The J gene is TRBJ2-3, the V gene TRBV7-9; 10 bases are shared with TRBD2. CDR3 length: 17 residues. V lost 0 bases and J lost 4; bases outside the gene matches: 7. Germline CDR1 and CDR2: SEHNR and FQNEAQ (reference sequence). The CDR3 coding sequence is TGTGCCAGCAGCTTAGCCTTAGCGGGGGGATTTGCAGATACGCAGTATTTT. This translates into CASSLALAGGFADTQYF.

Written as DNA, the CDR3 is TGCGCCAGCAGCCAAGGGCAGGGAAGAAACACCCAGTACTTC. Translation gives CASSQGQGRNTQYF. V is TRBV4-3 and J is TRBJ2-5; possible D gene TRBD1, 5 bases. From germline, CDR1 is LGHNA and CDR2 YSLEER. Trimming removed 1 base at V and 8 bases at J, with 14 bases between. The CDR3 sequence is 14 residues long.

The rearrangement links TRBV6-2 or TRBV6-3 to TRBJ2-7, with TRBD1 identical over 7 bases. V trimming: 7 bases; J trimming: 2 bases; junction bases outside the gene matches: 14. Germline CDR1 and CDR2: MNHEY and SVGEGT. This CDR3 has 16 residues. CDR3: CASTNPQGKGPYEQYV. CDR3 bases: TGTGCCAGCACCAACCCACAGGGGAAAGGACCCTACGAGCAGTACGTC.